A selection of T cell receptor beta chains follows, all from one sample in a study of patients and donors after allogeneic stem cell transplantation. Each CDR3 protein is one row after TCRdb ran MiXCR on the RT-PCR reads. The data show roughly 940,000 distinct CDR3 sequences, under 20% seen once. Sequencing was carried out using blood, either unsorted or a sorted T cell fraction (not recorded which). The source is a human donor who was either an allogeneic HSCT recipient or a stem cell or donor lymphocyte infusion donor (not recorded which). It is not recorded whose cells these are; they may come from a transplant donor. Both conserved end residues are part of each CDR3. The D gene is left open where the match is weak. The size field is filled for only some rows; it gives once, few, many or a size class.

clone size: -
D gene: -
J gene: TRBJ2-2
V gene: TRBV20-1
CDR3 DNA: TGCAGTGCTCCCGGATCCATCGACACCGGGGAGCTGTTTTTT
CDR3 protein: CSAPGSIDTGELFF

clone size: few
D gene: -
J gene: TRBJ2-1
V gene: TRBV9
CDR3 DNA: TGTGCCAGCAGCCCCCCCCCCGGAGAGCAGTTCTTC
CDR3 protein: CASSPPPGEQFF

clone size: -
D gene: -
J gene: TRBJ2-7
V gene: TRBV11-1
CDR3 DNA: TGTGCCAGCAGCTTAGACATGGGGGCCTACGAGCAGTACTTC
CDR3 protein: CASSLDMGAYEQYF

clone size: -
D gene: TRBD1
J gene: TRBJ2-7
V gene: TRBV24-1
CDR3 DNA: TGTGCCACCAGTGCCGGACAGGGGGCGCGGGAGCAGTACTTC
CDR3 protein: CATSAGQGAREQYF

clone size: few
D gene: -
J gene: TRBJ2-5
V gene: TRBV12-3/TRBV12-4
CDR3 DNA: TGTGCCAGCAGTTTATATGGGGGGCCAGAGACCCAGTACTTC
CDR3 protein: CASSLYGGPETQYF

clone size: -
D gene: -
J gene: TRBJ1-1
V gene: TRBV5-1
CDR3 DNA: TGCGCCAGCAGCAGACCCGACGGCACTGAAGCTTTCTTT
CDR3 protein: CASSRPDGTEAFF

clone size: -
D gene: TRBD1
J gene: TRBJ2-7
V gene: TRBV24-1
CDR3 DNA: TGTGCCACCAGTGAAGCCGGGACAGGGGGGTACGAGCAGTACTTC
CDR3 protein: CATSEAGTGGYEQYF

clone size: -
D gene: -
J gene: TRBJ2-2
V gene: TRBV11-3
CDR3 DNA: TGTGCCAGCAGCTTAGTTCTCTGGGGGAGAGGCTCCGGGGAGCTGTTTTTT
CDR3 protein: CASSLVLWGRGSGELFF

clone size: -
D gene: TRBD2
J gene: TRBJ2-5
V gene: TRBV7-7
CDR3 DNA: TGTGCTAGCTCGACTAGCGGGGGAACCCAAGAGACCCAGTACTTC
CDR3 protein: CASSTSGGTQETQYF

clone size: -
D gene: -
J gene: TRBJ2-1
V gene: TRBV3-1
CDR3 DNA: TGTGCCAGCAGACATGGACCCGGAGGTGAGCAGTTCTTC
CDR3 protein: CASRHGPGGEQFF

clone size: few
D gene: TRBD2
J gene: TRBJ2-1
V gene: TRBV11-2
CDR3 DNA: TGTGCCAGCAGCCGGACTAGCGGGGGGGAACTCAATGAGCAGTTCTTC
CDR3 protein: CASSRTSGGELNEQFF

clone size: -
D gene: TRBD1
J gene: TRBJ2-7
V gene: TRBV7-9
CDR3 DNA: TGTGCCAGCAGCTCCCGGGACAGGGGAGAGCAGTACTTC
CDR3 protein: CASSSRDRGEQYF

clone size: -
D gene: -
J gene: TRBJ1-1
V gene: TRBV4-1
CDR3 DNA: TGCGCCAGCAGCCAAGATCCTGGCGATTCGAACACTGAAGCTTTCTTT
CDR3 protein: CASSQDPGDSNTEAFF

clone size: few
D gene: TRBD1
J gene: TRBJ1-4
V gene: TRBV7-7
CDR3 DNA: TGTGCTAGCAGCTCGTCCCGGGACAGTGAAAAACTGTTTTTT
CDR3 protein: CASSSSRDSEKLFF

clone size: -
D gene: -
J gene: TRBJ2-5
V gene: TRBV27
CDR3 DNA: TGTGCCAGCAGTTTCTCGGCAGGCCGGGGGGAGACCCAGTACTTC
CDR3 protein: CASSFSAGRGETQYF

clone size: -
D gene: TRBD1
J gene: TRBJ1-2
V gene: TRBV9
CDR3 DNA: TGTGCCAGCAGCGTTACAGGGGCGGACTATAGCTACACCTTC
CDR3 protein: CASSVTGADYSYTF

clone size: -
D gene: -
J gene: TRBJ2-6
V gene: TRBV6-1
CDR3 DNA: TGTGCCAGCAAAGCTCCAGGCTCTGGGGCCAACGTCCTGACTTTC
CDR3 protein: CASKAPGSGANVLTF

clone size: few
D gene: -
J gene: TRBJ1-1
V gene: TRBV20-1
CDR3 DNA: TGCAGTGCTAGAGAAGGCAGCAAAACCAGCACTGAAGCTTTCTTT
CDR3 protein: CSAREGSKTSTEAFF

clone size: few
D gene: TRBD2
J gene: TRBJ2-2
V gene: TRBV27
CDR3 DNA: TGTGCCAGCACCCTTTATCGAACTAGCGGGGGGATGGACACCGGGGAGCTGTTTTTT
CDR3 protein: CASTLYRTSGGMDTGELFF

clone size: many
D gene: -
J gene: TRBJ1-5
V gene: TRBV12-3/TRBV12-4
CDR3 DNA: TGTGCCAGCAGTTCAAACAGGGCTACCAATCAGCCCCAGCATTTT
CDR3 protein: CASSSNRATNQPQHF

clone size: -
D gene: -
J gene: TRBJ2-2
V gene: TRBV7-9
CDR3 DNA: TGTGCCAGCAGCCCTCCGTACGGCCCCACGAACACCGGGGAGCTGTTTTTT
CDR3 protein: CASSPPYGPTNTGELFF

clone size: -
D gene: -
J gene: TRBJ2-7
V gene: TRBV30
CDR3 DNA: TGTGCCTGGAAAAGACAGACCCACTCCTACGAGCAGTACTTC
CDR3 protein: CAWKRQTHSYEQYF

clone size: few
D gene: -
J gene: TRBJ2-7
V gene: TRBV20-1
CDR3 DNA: TGCAGTGCCCACACCGGGCTCCCCCCCTACGAGCAGTACTTC
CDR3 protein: CSAHTGLPPYEQYF

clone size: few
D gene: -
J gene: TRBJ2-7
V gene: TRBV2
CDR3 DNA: TGTGCCAGCAGTGATTCGGAGACTCTCGCCTACGAGCAGTACTTC
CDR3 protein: CASSDSETLAYEQYF

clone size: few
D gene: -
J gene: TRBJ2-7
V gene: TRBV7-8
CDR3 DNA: TGTGCCAGCAGCTGGGGGAGGGGGGGGAGACCCTCCGAGCAGTACTTC
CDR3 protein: CASSWGRGGRPSEQYF

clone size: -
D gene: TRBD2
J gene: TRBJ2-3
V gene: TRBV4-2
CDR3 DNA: TGTGCCAGCAGCCAAGGGTTGAGACTAGCGGGAGGCACCTTTAGCACAGATACGCAGTATTTT
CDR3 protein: CASSQGLRLAGGTFSTDTQYF

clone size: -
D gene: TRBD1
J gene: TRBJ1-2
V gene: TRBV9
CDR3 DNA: TGTGCCAGCAGCGCCAGGACAGGGAACTCTGACTATGGCTACACCTTC
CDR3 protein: CASSARTGNSDYGYTF

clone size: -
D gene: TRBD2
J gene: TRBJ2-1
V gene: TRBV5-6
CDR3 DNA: TGTGCCAGCAGCTTAGAAGTGGGGGCTAGCGGGAGAGGTAGCTCCTACAATGAGCAGTTCTTC
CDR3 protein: CASSLEVGASGRGSSYNEQFF

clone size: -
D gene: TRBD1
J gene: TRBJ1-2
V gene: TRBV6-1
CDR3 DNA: TGTGCCAGCACCTGGGAATCGGGACAGGGGATCTCAAGTGGCTACACCTTC
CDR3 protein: CASTWESGQGISSGYTF

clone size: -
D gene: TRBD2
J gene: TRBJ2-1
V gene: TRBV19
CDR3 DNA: TGTGCCAGTAGTATACTAGCGGACTCCTACAATGAGCAGTTCTTC
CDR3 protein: CASSILADSYNEQFF

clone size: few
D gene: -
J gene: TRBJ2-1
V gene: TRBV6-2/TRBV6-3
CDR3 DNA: TGTGCCAGCAGTGACAACTACAATGAGCAGTTCTTC
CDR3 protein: CASSDNYNEQFF

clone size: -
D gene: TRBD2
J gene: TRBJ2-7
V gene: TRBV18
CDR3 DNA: TGTGCCAGCTCCCCCCCGGGGGGGTTCTACGAGCAGTACTTC
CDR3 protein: CASSPPGGFYEQYF

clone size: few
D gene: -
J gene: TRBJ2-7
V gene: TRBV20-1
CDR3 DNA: TGCAGTGCTAGTTCTACTAGCATAATGGCCTACGAGCAGTACTTC
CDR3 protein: CSASSTSIMAYEQYF

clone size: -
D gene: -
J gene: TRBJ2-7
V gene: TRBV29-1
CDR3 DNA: TGCAGCGTTGGAGGGCCGGATACCAGCTCCTACGAGCAGTACTTC
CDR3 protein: CSVGGPDTSSYEQYF

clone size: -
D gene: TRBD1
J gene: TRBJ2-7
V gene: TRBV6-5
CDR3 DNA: TGTGCCAGCAGTTTCCACAGGGGTGACTACGAGCAGTACTTC
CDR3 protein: CASSFHRGDYEQYF

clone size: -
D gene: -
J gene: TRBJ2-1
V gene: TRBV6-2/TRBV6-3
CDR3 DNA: TGTGCCACCGGGTCGAGGCTAGCCCTGGATGAGCAGTTCTTC
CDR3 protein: CATGSRLALDEQFF

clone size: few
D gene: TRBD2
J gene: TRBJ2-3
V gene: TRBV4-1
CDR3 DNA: TGCGCCAGCAGCCGCTTAGAGGCGGGGGGTGACTATACGCAGTATTTT
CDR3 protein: CASSRLEAGGDYTQYF

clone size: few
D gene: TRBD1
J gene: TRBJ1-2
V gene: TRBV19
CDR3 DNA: TGTGCCAGTAGGGGCGGGACAGGTGGACAACATGGCTACACCTTC
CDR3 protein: CASRGGTGGQHGYTF

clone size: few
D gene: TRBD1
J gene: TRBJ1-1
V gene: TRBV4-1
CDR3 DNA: TGCGCCAGCAGCGGAGGACAGGGTAGCCACCAGCTCATGAACACTGAAGCTTTCTTT
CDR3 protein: CASSGGQGSHQLMNTEAFF

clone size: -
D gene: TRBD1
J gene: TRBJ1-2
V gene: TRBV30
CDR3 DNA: TGTGCCTGGAGCCCATCGGGACAGCCTACCCTCTATGGCTACACCTTC
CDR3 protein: CAWSPSGQPTLYGYTF

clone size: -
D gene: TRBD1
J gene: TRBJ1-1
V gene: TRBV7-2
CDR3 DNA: TGTGCCAGCAGTAGTTCCGGGACAGGGGTTGAAGCTTTCTTT
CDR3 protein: CASSSSGTGVEAFF

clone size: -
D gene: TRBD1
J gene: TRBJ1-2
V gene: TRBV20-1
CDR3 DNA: TGCAGTGCCAATCACAGGGGATATGGCTATGGCTACACCTTC
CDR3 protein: CSANHRGYGYGYTF

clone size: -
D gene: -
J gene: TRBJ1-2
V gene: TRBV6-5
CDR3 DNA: TGTGCCAGCAGTTTTACTCCAGACCCAGCTAACTATGGCTACACCTTC
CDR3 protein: CASSFTPDPANYGYTF

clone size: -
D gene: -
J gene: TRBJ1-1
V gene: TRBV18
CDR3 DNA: TGTGCCAGCTTTATCCCCTTTACCGACGGTGAAGCTTTCTTT
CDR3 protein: CASFIPFTDGEAFF

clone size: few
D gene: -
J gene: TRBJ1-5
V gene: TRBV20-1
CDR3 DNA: TGCAGTGCTAGATATTTGCGCGGGGTGAGCAATCAGCCCCAGCATTTT
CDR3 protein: CSARYLRGVSNQPQHF

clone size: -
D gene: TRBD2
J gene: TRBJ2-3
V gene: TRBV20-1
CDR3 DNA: TGCAGTGCTAGAAGACTAGCGGGAGGTACAGATACGCAGTATTTT
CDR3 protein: CSARRLAGGTDTQYF

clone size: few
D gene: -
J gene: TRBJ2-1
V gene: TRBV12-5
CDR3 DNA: TGTGCTAGCCTAGTGCCTCTCTACAATGAGCAGTTCTTC
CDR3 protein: CASLVPLYNEQFF

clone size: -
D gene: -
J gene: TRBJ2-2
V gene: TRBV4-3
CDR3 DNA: TGCGCCAGCAGCCAAGATAAGCGGACGGAGAACACCGGGGAGCTGTTTTTT
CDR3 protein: CASSQDKRTENTGELFF

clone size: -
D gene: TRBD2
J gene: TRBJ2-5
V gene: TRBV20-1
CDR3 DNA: TGCAGTGCTAGAGGCGAAAGCGGGGGGACCCAAGAGACCCAGTACTTC
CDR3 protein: CSARGESGGTQETQYF

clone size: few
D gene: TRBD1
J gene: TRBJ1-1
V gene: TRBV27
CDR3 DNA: TGTGCCAGCAGCCCCCGGGACAGACGGAACACTGAAGCTTTCTTT
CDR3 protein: CASSPRDRRNTEAFF

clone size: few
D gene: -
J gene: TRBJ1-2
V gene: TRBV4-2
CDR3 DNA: TGTGCCAGCAGCCAAGCCGACAGAGGCTATGGCTACACCTTC
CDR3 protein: CASSQADRGYGYTF

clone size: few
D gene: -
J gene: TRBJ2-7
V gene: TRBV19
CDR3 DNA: TGTGCCAGTAGTATGGGCAGCGGTTCGGTATACGAGCAGTACTTC
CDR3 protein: CASSMGSGSVYEQYF

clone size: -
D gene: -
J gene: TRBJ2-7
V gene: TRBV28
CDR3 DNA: TGTGCCAGCAGTTGGCCCTTTGGGGAGCAGTACTTC
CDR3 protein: CASSWPFGEQYF

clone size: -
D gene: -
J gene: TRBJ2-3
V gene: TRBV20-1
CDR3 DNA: TGCAGTGCTAGAACGGCGGGGCTAGATACGCAGTATTTT
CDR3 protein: CSARTAGLDTQYF

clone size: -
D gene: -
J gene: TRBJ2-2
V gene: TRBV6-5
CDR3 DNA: TGTGCCAGCAGTTACTCGGAGCCCGTGCGGGAGCTGTTTTTT
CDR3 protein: CASSYSEPVRELFF